This passage covers 27 T cell receptor beta chains from one sample sequenced in a study of blood T cell repertoires in COVID-19. Profiled with immunoSEQ multiplex PCR; TCRdb holds only in-frame clones, not every one. This sample has some 430,000 clones, with 90% found just once. The sequencing input was PBMCs or T cells enriched from blood (not recorded which). The receptor set was obtained from a man aged 18 to 30 who had recovered from COVID-19.

This chain connects TRBV20-1 to TRBJ2-7, with a possible D match to TRBD2 (5 bases). This CDR3 comprises 13 residues. Per germline, CDR1 DFQATT and CDR2 SNEGSKA (reference sequence). V shed 3 bases and J shed 5 bases, with 14 bases lying between them. CDR3: CSASPTGIHEQYF. Here the CDR3 DNA reads TGCAGTGCTAGTCCTACGGGAATCCACGAGCAGTACTTC.

The chain has TRBV5-4 and TRBJ2-5; a possible D gene is TRBD2 (7 bases). This CDR3 region has 14 residues. Germline CDR1 SGHNT, CDR2 YYREEE (reference sequence). The V and J ends lost 6 bases and 1 base respectively, with 13 bases between them. CDR3 sequence reads: CASTPAGAQETQYF. Here the CDR3 DNA reads TGTGCCAGCACCCCGGCGGGGGCCCAAGAGACCCAGTACTTC.

The chain combines TRBV27 with TRBJ1-1; tentative D call: TRBD1 (5 bases). Germline V lookup: CDR1 MNHEY, CDR2 SMNVEV (reference sequence). The CDR3 consists of 15 residues. V shed 6 bases and J shed 3 bases, with 17 bases lying between them. This CDR3 reads CASSPDTSKDTEAFF. CDR3 nucleotides: TGTGCCAGCAGCCCGGACACCTCGAAGGACACTGAAGCTTTCTTT.

This chain uses TRBV30 with TRBJ2-3, with 7 bases fitting TRBD1. The CDR3 runs to 14 residues. V dropped 4 bases and J dropped 1; count of bases not matched to a gene: 5. CDR1 is GTSNPN, CDR2 SVGIG, per germline (reference sequence). As DNA, the CDR3 is TGTGCCTGGACCCAAGGGGGCGGCACAGATACGCAGTATTTT. Its protein is CAWTQGGGTDTQYF.

The chain joins TRBV19 to TRBJ2-5, with a possible D match to TRBD2 (6 bases). This CDR3 comprises 15 residues. The V and J ends lost 4 bases and 2 bases respectively, with 14 bases between them. CDR1 LNHDA and CDR2 SQIVND come from the germline V gene (reference sequence). The CDR3 spells CASSTAGTVQETQYF. Here the CDR3 DNA reads TGTGCCAGTAGTACAGCCGGGACTGTACAAGAGACCCAGTACTTC.

The V and J genes are TRBV28 and TRBJ2-1, with D perhaps matching TRBD2 (5 bases). The CDR3 covers 15 residues. The V end was cut by 1 base, the J end by 4 bases, with 11 bases between. CDR1 is MDHEN, CDR2 SYDVKM, per germline. The CDR3 DNA is TGTGCCAGCAGTTTATTGAGTAGCGTGTACAATGAGCAGTTCTTC. It encodes CASSLLSSVYNEQFF.

The chain joins TRBV5-4 to TRBJ2-7; 11 positions match TRBD2. This CDR3 is built from 15 residues. V lost 1 base and J lost 5; bases outside the gene matches: 5. Per germline, CDR1 SGHNT and CDR2 YYREEE (reference sequence). As DNA, the CDR3 is TGTGCCAGCAGCTTGACGACTAGCGGGAACCACGAGCAGTACTTC. Protein: CASSLTTSGNHEQYF.

The rearrangement uses TRBV2 and TRBJ2-7; TRBD1 is a possible D gene (5 bases). The germline V gene has CDR1 SNHLY and CDR2 FYNNEI. V shed 7 bases and J shed 3 bases, with 25 bases lying between them. This CDR3 region has 17 residues. This CDR3 reads CASNFPVKGQGIYEQYF. Here the CDR3 DNA reads TGTGCCAGCAATTTCCCCGTGAAGGGTCAGGGCATCTACGAGCAGTACTTC.

The chain carries TRBV10-3 and TRBJ2-2; D gene unclear. Germline V CDR1 and CDR2: ENHRY, SYGVKD. This CDR3 has 13 amino acids. V was cut by 5 bases and J by 7 bases, with 11 bases left in between. The CDR3 nucleotides are TGTGCCATCAGTCAGGATTTTGGCGGGGAGCTGTTTTTT. Amino acids: CAISQDFGGELFF.

CDR3 DNA: TGTGCCAGCAGTTTCTTCGCGGCCGATGAGCAGTTCTTC. It codes for CASSFFAADEQFF. The chain couples TRBV12-3 or TRBV12-4 to TRBJ2-1; D is uncertain. V lost 3 bases and J 8 bases, leaving 11 bases between the germline ends. The CDR3 covers 13 residues.

The genes are TRBV6-5 and TRBJ2-1, with 7 bases fitting TRBD1. This CDR3 is built from 12 residues. Losses at the gene ends were 5 bases for V and 7 bases for J; bases not matched to a gene: 2. Looked up from germline, CDR1 is MNHEY and CDR2 is SVGAGI. The CDR3 nucleotides read TGTGCCAGCAGTCGACAGGGAAATGAGCAGTTCTTC. Translating it yields CASSRQGNEQFF.

V and J are TRBV9 and TRBJ2-5; 10 bases align to TRBD1. After removal of 3 bases from V and 2 bases from J, the junction contained 4 bases not matched to a gene. Germline CDR1 SGDLS, CDR2 YYNGEE. CDR3 length: 15 amino acids. CDR3 in amino acids: CASSAPGQGQETQYF. The DNA for the CDR3 is TGTGCCAGCAGCGCCCCGGGACAGGGGCAAGAGACCCAGTACTTC.

The chain joins TRBV7-9 to TRBJ2-5, with a possible D match to TRBD1 (5 bases). This CDR3 is 13 amino acids long. Trimming pared 5 bases from V and 2 bases from J, leaving 9 bases between. Germline values: CDR1 SEHNR, CDR2 FQNEAQ (reference sequence). For the CDR3, the DNA is TGTGCCAGCAGCCCCAGGGCACAAGAGACCCAGTACTTC. Translation: CASSPRAQETQYF. The entire variable domain, with the rest obtained from reference TRBV7-9 and TRBJ2-5, is as follows: DTGVSQNPRHKITKRGQNVTFRCDPISEHNRLYWYRQTLGQGPEFLTYFQNEAQLEKSRLLSDRFSAERPKGSFSTLEIQRTEQGDSAMYLCASSPRAQETQYFGPGTRLLVL.

The chain uses TRBV2 and TRBJ1-3, with D perhaps matching TRBD1 (5 bases). With 6 bases removed from V and 3 bases from J, the gap between germline ends came to 12 bases. Germline CDR1 reads SNHLY; CDR2 reads FYNNEI. The CDR3 extends over 14 amino acids. The CDR3: CASSADRNGNTIYF. The CDR3 DNA follows: TGTGCCAGCAGCGCTGACAGAAATGGAAACACCATATATTTT.

This chain links TRBV5-8 with TRBJ1-5; 7 bases map to TRBD1. CDR3 length: 16 amino acids. From germline, CDR1 is SGHTS and CDR2 YDEGEE. Trimming at V came to 3 bases and at J to 2 bases, leaving 8 bases not matched to a gene. For the CDR3, the DNA is TGTGCCAGCAGCTCATCTGGGACAGTAGGCAATCAGCCCCAGCATTTT. As protein: CASSSSGTVGNQPQHF. Complete variable domain (other parts from reference TRBV5-8 and TRBJ1-5): EAGVTQSPTHLIKTRGQQATLRCSPISGHTSVYWYQQALGLGLQFLLWYDEGEERNRGNFPPRFSGRQFPNYSSELNVNALELEDSALYLCASSSSGTVGNQPQHFGDGTRLSIL.

The CDR3 DNA is TGTGCCAGCAGCTTCGACAGGGGTTTCACTGAAGCTTTCTTT. Protein: CASSFDRGFTEAFF. The rearrangement uses TRBV11-3 and TRBJ1-1; the match to TRBD1 covers 8 bases. Per germline, CDR1 SGHNT and CDR2 YENEEA. Trimming removed 3 bases from V and 4 bases from J; junction bases left unmatched: 4. The CDR3 sequence is 14 residues long.

The chain joins TRBV7-9 to TRBJ2-1; 10 bases are shared with TRBD2. Unmatched junction bases numbered 9, after V lost 4 bases and J lost 9 bases. The CDR3 has 15 amino acids. Looked up from germline, CDR1 is SEHNR and CDR2 is FQNEAQ (reference sequence). The CDR3 loop is CASSYLAGGSSEQFF. The CDR3 coding sequence is TGTGCCAGCAGCTACTTAGCGGGGGGTTCGTCTGAGCAGTTCTTC.

The J gene is TRBJ2-7, the V gene TRBV19; 12 bases agree with TRBD2. Germline CDR1 reads LNHDA; CDR2 reads SQIVND (reference sequence). There are 15 residues in the CDR3. V shed 5 bases and J 2 bases; nucleotides not matched to a gene: 4. The CDR3 is CASSLLAGGPYEQYF. The DNA for the CDR3 is TGTGCCAGTAGTCTCCTAGCGGGAGGGCCCTACGAGCAGTACTTC.

The chain carries TRBV6-1 and TRBJ1-5; unclear D gene. Trimming cost V 2 bases and J 6 bases, with 8 bases left between them. This CDR3 region has 13 residues. From germline, CDR1 is MNHNS and CDR2 SASEGT. The CDR3 reads CASSELRPQPQHF. The CDR3 DNA follows: TGTGCCAGCAGTGAATTGAGGCCTCAGCCCCAGCATTTT.

The chain combines TRBV5-1 with TRBJ2-1; TRBD2 might be the D (6 bases). The CDR3 extends over 16 amino acids. The germline V gene has CDR1 SGHRS and CDR2 YFSETQ. V lost 0 bases to trimming and J lost 2 bases, with 12 bases between them. The chain's CDR3 is CASSLGRTTAYNEQFF. CDR3 sequence (DNA): TGCGCCAGCAGCTTGGGCAGGACTACCGCCTACAATGAGCAGTTCTTC.

The J gene is TRBJ2-7, the V gene TRBV3-1 (or the pseudogene TRBV3-2); the match to TRBD2 covers 8 bases. Germline-derived CDR1 and CDR2 are LGHDT and YNNKEL (reference sequence). V lost 5 bases and J lost 6; bases outside the gene matches: 15. This CDR3 region has 16 residues. In DNA form, the CDR3 reads TGTGCCAGCAGCGCAAGAGGGGGAGCGGGAGTAGGCGAGCAGTACTTC. Translated: CASSARGGAGVGEQYF.

Details on this clone: Other nucleotide sequences from this sample produce the same CDR3. The chain couples TRBV18 to TRBJ2-7, with 7 bases fitting TRBD2. This CDR3 is built from 13 residues. Germline loops: CDR1 KGHSH, CDR2 LQKENI. Trimming took 3 bases from V and 5 from J; bases not matched to a gene: 4. CDR3 protein: CASSPDREDEQYF. CDR3 nucleotides: TGTGCCAGCTCACCTGACCGGGAGGACGAGCAGTACTTC.

The chain has TRBV9 and TRBJ2-1; 9 nucleotides match TRBD2. V dropped 0 bases and J dropped 3; count of bases not matched to a gene: 4. From germline, CDR1 is SGDLS and CDR2 YYNGEE. The CDR3 is made up of 16 amino acids. CDR3 DNA sequence: TGTGCCAGCAGCGTAGGGGGCGGGAGGGTCTACAATGAGCAGTTCTTC. Its translation is CASSVGGGRVYNEQFF. The whole variable domain, remainder taken from reference TRBV9 and TRBJ2-1, is DSGVTQTPKHLITATGQRVTLRCSPRSGDLSVYWYQQSLDQGLQFLIQYYNGEERAKGNILERFSAQQFPDLHSELNLSSLELGDSALYFCASSVGGGRVYNEQFFGPGTRLTVL.

J is TRBJ1-4 and V is TRBV2; a weak D match, TRBD1 (6 bases). Germline V gives CDR1 SNHLY, CDR2 FYNNEI. V lost 4 bases and J 0 bases, leaving 9 bases between the germline ends. The CDR3 runs 15 residues. CDR3 protein: CASSATGSTNEKLFF. In DNA form, the CDR3 reads TGTGCCAGCAGTGCCACAGGGTCAACTAATGAAAAACTGTTTTTT.

This chain joins TRBV4-1 and TRBJ1-4; D gene unclear. Trimming left V 1 base short and J 8 bases short, with 8 bases between. Germline CDR1 reads MGHRA; CDR2 reads YSYEKL. This CDR3 contains 13 residues. The CDR3 reads CASSQVVREKLFF. The CDR3, as DNA: TGCGCCAGCAGCCAAGTAGTACGAGAAAAACTGTTTTTT.

The rearrangement joins TRBV9 to TRBJ1-2; unclear D gene. The CDR3 contains 14 residues. Trimming cost V 1 base and J 5 bases, with 12 bases left between them. From germline, CDR1 is SGDLS and CDR2 YYNGEE. This CDR3 is CASSVSPSEYGYTF. CDR3 coding DNA: TGTGCCAGCAGCGTAAGTCCCAGTGAATATGGCTACACCTTC.

The V gene is TRBV27, the J gene TRBJ2-3; D not resolved. The CDR3 runs to 14 residues. Germline lookup yields CDR1 MNHEY and CDR2 SMNVEV (reference sequence). V lost 7 bases to trimming and J lost 6 bases, with 17 bases between them. CDR3 bases: TGTGCCAGCAAGACGGCGTCTTCGGAGGATACGCAGTATTTT. Protein sequence: CASKTASSEDTQYF.